These 16 T cell receptor beta chains were all obtained from the same sample, sequenced in a study of CD8 T cells in ankylosing spondylitis. One entry per CDR3 protein results from TCRdb running MiXCR on the 5' RACE reads. The top ten clones hold about 4% of a sample with 100,000 to 150,000 distinct CDR3 sequences, over 9.5% of them seen once. Material for sequencing was blood, either unsorted or a sorted T cell fraction (not recorded which). These receptors came from a female donor with ankylosing spondylitis or in good health (not recorded which).

This clonotype was counted at least ten times. The V gene is TRBV14, the J gene TRBJ1-4, with D unclear. Germline V CDR1 and CDR2: SGHDN, FVKESK. The CDR3 is 12 residues long. V lost 0 bases and J lost 8, with 4 bases in between. The CDR3 DNA is TGTGCCAGCAGCCAAGACAAGGAAAAACTGTTTTTT. Translating gives CASSQDKEKLFF.

This clonotype was observed at least ten times. In DNA form, the CDR3 reads TGTGCCAGCAGCTTAGATGGCGCGACGGAGACCCAGTACTTC. This sequence encodes CASSLDGATETQYF. This chain links TRBV11-2 with TRBJ2-5; D gene ambiguous. Germline CDR1 reads SGHAT; CDR2 reads FQNNGV. V was clipped by 0 bases and J by 5 bases, with 10 bases between them. The CDR3 contains 14 residues.

In this sample, this clonotype turned up many times. The CDR3 nucleotides read TGCGCCAGCAGTGAGTCGACAGGCAATCAGCCCCAGCATTTT. It codes for CASSESTGNQPQHF. This chain connects TRBV10-1 to TRBJ1-5, with a tentative D call TRBD1 (5 bases). Germline CDR1 WNHNN, CDR2 SYGVQD (reference sequence). Between the trimmed V and J ends, which lost 0 bases and 2 bases, there was a span of 5 bases. The CDR3 spans 14 residues.

This clonotype was seen at least ten times. The chain uses TRBV10-3 and TRBJ1-6; perhaps TRBD1 as D (6 bases). Germline values: CDR1 ENHRY, CDR2 SYGVKD. Trimming removed 8 bases at V and 6 bases at J, with 11 bases between. CDR3 length: 13 amino acids. In nucleotides, the CDR3 is TGTGCCATCTCCACAGGGATTAATTCACCCCTCCACTTT. Protein sequence: CAISTGINSPLHF.

Ten or more counts support this clonotype. Here the CDR3 DNA reads TGTGCCAGCTCCCCAGACCGAAACTGGATCGGAAACACCATATATTTT. It specifies CASSPDRNWIGNTIYF. The chain links TRBV18 to TRBJ1-3; no clear D gene. V dropped 6 bases and J dropped 4 bases, with 19 bases sitting between them. The CDR3 consists of 16 residues. The germline gives CDR1 KGHSH, CDR2 LQKENI. The full variable domain, its missing parts supplied by reference TRBV18 and TRBJ1-3, is NAGVMQNPRHLVRRRGQEARLRCSPMKGHSHVYWYRQLPEEGLKFMVYLQKENIIDESGMPKERFSAEFPKEGPSILRIQQVVRGDSAAYFCASSPDRNWIGNTIYFGEGSWLTVV.

Turning to this clonotype: A clone one base away is much larger, so this may be a read error. The chain couples TRBV10-3 to TRBJ2-1; the D is unclear. The germline V gene encodes CDR1 ENHRY and CDR2 SYGVKD. The CDR3 consists of 14 residues. The CDR3 spells CTISYSDVYNEQFF. The CDR3 DNA reads as TGTACCATCAGTTACTCGGACGTCTACAATGAGCAGTTCTTC.

In regard to this clonotype: A read error may explain this, as a much larger clone is one base away. This chain links TRBV11-3 with TRBJ2-1; D possibly corresponds to TRBD2 (6 bases). The CDR3 loop spans 14 amino acids. Germline-derived CDR1 and CDR2 are SGHNT and YENEEA. DNA for the CDR3: TGTGCCAGCAGCTCTCAACGGGAGATTAATGCGCAGTTCTTC. Translated, it gives CASSSQREINAQFF. The entire variable domain, with the rest obtained from reference TRBV11-3 and TRBJ2-1, is as follows: EAGVVQSPRYKIIEKKQPVAFWCNPISGHNTLYWYLQNLGQGPELLIRYENEEAVDDSQLPKDRFSAERLKGVDSTLKIQPAELGDSAVYLCASSSQREINAQFFGPGTRLTVL.

J is TRBJ2-1 and V is TRBV20-1; D might be TRBD1 or TRBD2, each matching 5 bases. The CDR3 covers 16 residues. Germline lookup yields CDR1 DFQATT and CDR2 SNEGSKA (reference sequence). Trimming pared 1 base from V and 7 bases from J, leaving 20 bases between. CDR3 in DNA: TGCAGTGCTAGAGCTGCCCTAGGGACCTCGGGGAATGAGCAGTTCTTC. Protein: CSARAALGTSGNEQFF.

This clonotype was detected many times. The gene calls are TRBV5-1 and TRBJ2-7; tentatively, D is TRBD2 (7 bases). The V end was cut by 7 bases, the J end by 5 bases, with 13 bases between. CDR1 is SGHRS and CDR2 is YFSETQ in the germline V gene. The CDR3 totals 12 residues. The chain's CDR3 is CASRWEGDEQYF. The CDR3 DNA reads as TGCGCCAGCCGCTGGGAGGGGGACGAGCAGTACTTC.

This clonotype came up many times. V usage is TRBV24-1 and J usage is TRBJ1-1, with 7 bases aligning to TRBD1. The CDR3 loop spans 13 amino acids. Germline lookup yields CDR1 KGHDR and CDR2 SFDVKD. The junction had 2 bases not matched to a gene; V was cut back by 3 bases and J by 5 bases. CDR3 residues: CATSDPGGTEAFF. The CDR3 coding sequence is TGTGCCACCAGTGATCCAGGGGGAACTGAAGCTTTCTTT.

The sample holds many counts of this clonotype. V and J are TRBV12-3 or TRBV12-4 and TRBJ1-3, with D perhaps TRBD1 (5 bases). Deletions cut 6 bases from V and 3 bases from J, with 12 bases between. The CDR3 spans 14 residues. CDR3 DNA sequence: TGTGCCAGCAGCGTGGGGGGTGGTGGAAACACCATATATTTT. Protein product: CASSVGGGGNTIYF.

This clonotype was seen many times. The chain recombines TRBV2 with TRBJ1-5; D is uncertain. CDR1 SNHLY and CDR2 FYNNEI come from the germline V gene. Trimming took off 5 bases at V and 3 bases at J, with 8 bases between the two ends. This CDR3 region has 13 residues. CDR3 sequence: CASSTNDNQPQHF. CDR3 DNA sequence: TGTGCCAGCAGTACTAACGACAATCAGCCCCAGCATTTT.

The gene calls are TRBV20-1 and TRBJ2-2; possible D gene TRBD1, 5 bases. This CDR3 is built from 13 residues. Germline V gives CDR1 DFQATT, CDR2 SNEGSKA (reference sequence). The V gene lost 6 bases and the J gene lost 4 bases, with 12 bases spanning the gap. DNA of the CDR3: TGCAGTGCCACGGACACTTCCACCGGGGAGCTGTTTTTT. Translated, it gives CSATDTSTGELFF.

This clonotype was detected a few times. The chain combines TRBV13 with TRBJ2-3; perhaps TRBD1 as D (6 bases). The CDR3 loop spans 18 amino acids. V dropped 0 bases and J dropped 0 bases, with 16 bases sitting between them. Germline-derived CDR1 and CDR2 are PRHDT and FYEKMQ (reference sequence). CDR3 in DNA: TGTGCCAGCAGCTTAGGGGTAGGGGGTGATACTAGCACAGATACGCAGTATTTT. Encoded protein: CASSLGVGGDTSTDTQYF.

CDR3 residues: CASSTGSTDTQYF. CDR3 DNA sequence: TGTGCCAGCAGCACGGGAAGCACAGATACGCAGTATTTT. The J gene is TRBJ2-3, the V gene TRBV6-2 or TRBV6-3, with D tentatively TRBD2 (5 bases). Germline V gene lookup returns CDR1 MNHEY and CDR2 SVGEGT. The V end lost 6 bases, the J end lost 0 bases, and 7 bases lay between the germline ends. The CDR3 runs to 13 residues.

V is TRBV27 and J is TRBJ2-3; TRBD2 aligns across 8 bases. CDR1 MNHEY and CDR2 SMNVEV come from the germline V gene (reference sequence). V was clipped by 6 bases and J by 8 bases; unmatched bases: 16. The CDR3 length is 16 residues. DNA of the CDR3: TGTGCCAGCAGCCAAACCGAGCGGGAGATGAGGAGTACGCAGTATTTT. The encoded protein is CASSQTEREMRSTQYF.